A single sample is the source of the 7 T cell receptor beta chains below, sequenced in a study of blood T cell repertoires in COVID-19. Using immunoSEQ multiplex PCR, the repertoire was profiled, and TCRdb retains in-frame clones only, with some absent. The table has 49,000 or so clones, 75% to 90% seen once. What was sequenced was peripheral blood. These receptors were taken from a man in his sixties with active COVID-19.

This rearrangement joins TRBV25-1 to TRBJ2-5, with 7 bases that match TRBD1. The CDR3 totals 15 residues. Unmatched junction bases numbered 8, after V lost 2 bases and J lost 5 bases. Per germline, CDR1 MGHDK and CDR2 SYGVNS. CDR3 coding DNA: TGTGCCAGCAGTGAACCCGGGACAGTTTCTGAGACCCAGTACTTC. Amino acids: CASSEPGTVSETQYF. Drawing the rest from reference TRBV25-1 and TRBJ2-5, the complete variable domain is EADIYQTPRYLVIGTGKKITLECSQTMGHDKMYWYQQDPGMELHLIHYSYGVNSTEKGDLSSESTVSRIRTEHFPLTLESARPSHTSQYLCASSEPGTVSETQYFGPGTRLLVL.

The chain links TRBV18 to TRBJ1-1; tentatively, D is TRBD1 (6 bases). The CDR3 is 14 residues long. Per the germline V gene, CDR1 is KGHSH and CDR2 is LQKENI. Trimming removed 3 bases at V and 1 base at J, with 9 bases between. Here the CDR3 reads CASSPRTENTEAFF. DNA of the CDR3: TGTGCCAGCTCACCTAGGACAGAGAACACTGAAGCTTTCTTT.

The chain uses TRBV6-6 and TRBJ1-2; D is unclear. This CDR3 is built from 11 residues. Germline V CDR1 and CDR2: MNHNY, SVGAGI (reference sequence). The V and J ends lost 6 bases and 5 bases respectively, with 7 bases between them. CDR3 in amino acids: CASSTTYGYTF. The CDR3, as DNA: TGTGCCAGCAGCACTACTTATGGCTACACCTTC.

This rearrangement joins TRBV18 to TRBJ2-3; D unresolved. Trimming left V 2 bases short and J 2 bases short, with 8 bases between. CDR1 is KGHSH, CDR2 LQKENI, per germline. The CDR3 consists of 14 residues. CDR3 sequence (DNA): TGTGCCAGCTCACCAAGCATGCACACAGATACGCAGTATTTT. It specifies CASSPSMHTDTQYF.

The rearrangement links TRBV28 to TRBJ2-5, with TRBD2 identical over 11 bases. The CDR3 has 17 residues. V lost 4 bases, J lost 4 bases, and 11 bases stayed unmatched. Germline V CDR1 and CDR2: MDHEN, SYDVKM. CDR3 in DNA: TGTGCCAGCAGTTCCTTAATAGCGGGAGGGCGGGCAGAGACCCAGTACTTC. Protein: CASSSLIAGGRAETQYF.

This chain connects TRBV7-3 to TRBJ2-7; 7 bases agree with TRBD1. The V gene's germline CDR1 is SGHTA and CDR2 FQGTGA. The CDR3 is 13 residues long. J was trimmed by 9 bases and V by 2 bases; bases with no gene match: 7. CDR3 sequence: CASSLEGARVQYF. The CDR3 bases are TGTGCCAGCAGCTTAGAGGGGGCGAGGGTGCAGTACTTC.

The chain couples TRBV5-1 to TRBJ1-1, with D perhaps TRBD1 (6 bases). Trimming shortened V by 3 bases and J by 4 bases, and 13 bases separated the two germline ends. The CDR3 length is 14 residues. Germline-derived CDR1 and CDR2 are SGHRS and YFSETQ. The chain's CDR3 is CASSYIQGSTEAFF. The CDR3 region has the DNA TGCGCCAGCAGCTATATTCAGGGGTCCACTGAAGCTTTCTTT. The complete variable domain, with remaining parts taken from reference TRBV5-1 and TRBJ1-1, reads KAGVTQTPRYLIKTRGQQVTLSCSPISGHRSVSWYQQTPGQGLQFLFEYFSETQRNKGNFPGRFSGRQFSNSRSEMNVSTLELGDSALYLCASSYIQGSTEAFFGQGTRLTVV.